This TCR beta chain was obtained from a study of cytomegalovirus exposure and HLA in healthy donors. Points from the study as a whole: After further analysis at a later stage, 17,000 or so TCR beta sequences were associated with HLA alleles at 0.05 false discovery rate. Rare TCR sequences dominated, though some public TCRs recurred in many donors. In a later analysis, the majority of CMV-associated beta chains seemingly showed HLA restriction.

The CDR3 covers 14 residues. Looked up from germline, CDR1 is MNHEY and CDR2 is SMNVEV (reference sequence). J gave up 6 bases and V 3 bases, and 4 bases lay outside the gene matches. Remarks on this clone: No antigen is known for it.

The PCR ran on 60 Vbeta and 13 Jbeta primers. Sequenced by immunoSEQ multiplex PCR; TCRdb stores in-frame clones only, minus some. This sample yields over 130,000 clones, of which 82% are seen a single time; about 2.3% belongs to the top ten. The sequence came from a male donor in good health and CMV-seronegative. This chain joins TRBV27 and TRBJ2-4; 8 bases fit TRBD2. Sequenced material: PBMCs. The CDR3 sequence: CASSLGLGANIQYF. In DNA, the CDR3 is TGTGCCAGCAGTTTGGGACTAGGAGCAAACATTCAGTACTTC.